This entry describes one T cell receptor beta chain. No antigen is known for it. Per-base qualities were not stored, and no clone one base away is much larger. Healthy HIV-negative adults with no recently reported acute infections or vaccinations were included as donors. Only Caucasian adults living in Nashville, Tennessee, USA were represented among the donors. CD4+ T cells were enriched through magnetic negative selection, after which naive cells were positively selected on CD45RA and the remaining negative fraction served as the memory subset. Blood was collected by leukapheresis, and PBMCs were isolated by Ficoll-Histopaque density gradient centrifugation and then cryopreserved in liquid nitrogen vapor phase. Analytical flow cytometry was used to check the purity and quantity of each magnetically sorted T cell population. Genomic DNA was isolated from every sorted fraction and measured by UV absorbance on a Nanodrop 2000c.

The data stem from a study of shared clonotypes between healthy human individuals (dated by TCRdb to 2018 to 2021). For the wider study: The cohort included three men and a couple of women between 18 and 49 years of age. To increase sequencing depth and limit assay-specific biases, different laboratories used diverse techniques to prepare libraries and sequence TCR repertoires. Leukapheresis yielded between about 0.85 and 9.5 billion PBMCs per donor. For each donor, three plates each were used for CD4 naive and CD4 memory, two plates were used for CD8 naive, and one plate was used for CD8 memory. To estimate repertoire size and how much clonotype sharing occurs between individuals, the study deeply sequenced the blood TCR repertoires of five healthy adults. The study at large found these results: Because the study included a small number of donors, the genetic and exposure-history diversity represented was limited. Around 5.4% of naive CD4, 3.5% of naive CD8, approximately 2.2% of memory CD4, and more than 0.35% of memory CD8 clonotypes were shared across a few donors. Larger estimated clonotype richness was generally found for naive subsets than for memory subsets. Compared with non-shared clonotypes, the clonotypes found in all four sorted-subset donors had higher generation probabilities. Based on pairwise subsampling, the degree of clonotype sharing among donors was expected to be affected by sequencing depth. Only blood was sampled, and tissue TCR repertoires likely differ from those in blood. Even with the large sequencing depth, rarefaction of the sorted-subset datasets indicated that sequencing was incomplete.

Using the deep immunoSEQ assay, TCR CDR3 regions were amplified from genomic DNA by multiplex PCR. For each cell subset, the extracted genomic DNA was distributed evenly across all wells of several immunoSEQ 96-well plates, and each plate served as one replicate. Each replicate PCR for sorted subsets received around 210 ng genomic DNA, equal to about 30,000 T cell genomes. Purified libraries were measured with a Qubit 3.0 fluorometer, size-checked on a Bioanalyzer 2100, and measured again with the KAPA Library Quantification kit. Every immunoSEQ 96-well plate was sequenced on a dedicated single-read 150-cycle Illumina NextSeq 550 flow cell. As for how the authors treated the data: Because only junctional sequences without quality scores were contained in the immunoSEQ output, filtering matching that applied to full-length reads could not be performed. To assign V/J genes and CDR3, sequences were annotated using PyIR, a Python wrapper for IgBLAST v1.9, with IMGT germline references. Reads were removed for weak V/J assignments (E-value above 1e-6), missing CDR3, stop codons, out-of-frame junctions, or ambiguous translated residues. A V3J clonotype was defined by an identical inferred V gene, J gene, and CDR3 amino acid sequence. Percentage overlap between repertoires was computed as shared unique clonotypes divided by the size of the smaller repertoire. Three approaches were used to assess repertoire richness: RTK rarefaction, the Chao1 estimator, and Recon v2.1 estimates of unobserved clonotypes. OLGA was used to compute generation probabilities for all TCRbeta clonotypes that the gDNA method yielded from a handful of donors. TCRdb stores this immuneACCESS table with in-frame sequences only. Part of the clones is absent; in the studies checked, under half of the shortfall reflects unresolved V genes, and no reason is known for the rest. V, J and clone size derive from that table, while D and trimming were established from the DNA sequence. This sample lists hundreds of thousands of clones; around 97% were detected once. Around 0.057% of the sample lies in the top ten.

V sheds 8 bases and J sheds 6 bases, leaving 10 bases between their ends. Its CDR3 holds 11 amino acids, cysteine through phenylalanine. Only the CDR3 DNA is retained, 33 bases long and in frame from the first base. In the germline V gene (reference sequence), CDR1 corresponds to LNHNV and CDR2 to YYDKDF. Material for sequencing was naive CD4+ T cells sorted from blood. The label giving this sample's cell subset or site can be read as: CD45RA+ positively selected. This sequence uses TRBV15 and TRBJ1-2, with TRBD1 as a weak D call on 6 bases. The sequence derives from a woman aged 25 to 39 in good health. The nucleotide sequence is TGTGCCACCGGAGGGGGGAATGGCTACACCTTC. This translates into CATGGGNGYTF. Joined to the reference TRBV15 and TRBJ1-2 proteins, this CDR3 gives the full variable domain: DAMVIQNPRYQVTQFGKPVTLSCSQTLNHNVMYWYQQKSSQAPKLLFHYYDKDFNNEADTPDNFQSRRPNTSFCFLDIRSPGLGDTAMYLCATGGGNGYTFGSGTRLTVV.